This section outlines one T cell receptor beta chain sequence together with its context. Within the sample, other DNA sequences also encode this same CDR3. Produced via immunoSEQ multiplex PCR; TCRdb's table is partial and in-frame only. The sample lists fewer than 3 million clones, about nine tenths occurring once. The data originate from a study of shared clonotypes between healthy human individuals. The CDR3 sequence is 15 residues long. Germline V gene data show CDR1 as SGDLS and CDR2 as YYNGEE. V lost 3 bases, J lost 0 bases, and 2 bases stayed unmatched. V and J are TRBV9 and TRBJ2-1, with 8 bases matching TRBD2. This TCR was sampled from a man in his late teens or twenties in good health. Some clones in this sample may be carry-over from other donors' samples. Sequenced material: naive CD4+ T cells from PBMCs. This sample's subset: CD45RA+ positively selected. CDR3 sequence reads: CASSATSGSYNEQFF. CDR3 nucleotides: TGTGCCAGCAGCGCTACTAGCGGCTCCTACAATGAGCAGTTCTTC. The complete variable domain, with remaining parts taken from reference TRBV9 and TRBJ2-1, reads DSGVTQTPKHLITATGQRVTLRCSPRSGDLSVYWYQQSLDQGLQFLIQYYNGEERAKGNILERFSAQQFPDLHSELNLSSLELGDSALYFCASSATSGSYNEQFFGPGTRLTVL.